Listed below are T cell receptor beta chains from one sample, sequenced in a study of CD8 T cells in Susac syndrome. TCRdb reprocessed the immunoSEQ multiplex PCR reads via MiXCR and lists one record per CDR3 protein. Of 110,000 to 150,000 distinct CDR3 sequences listed, approximately 94% are singletons. Sequenced material: CD4+ T cells from PBMCs. The receptors here all came from a human donor with Susac syndrome. The CDR3 runs from the conserved cysteine through the conserved F or W. A D gene is named only where the DNA matches it firmly. Some rows have no size entry. The others give once, few or many, or a class for an expanded clone.

j_gene: TRBJ2-3; d_gene: -; v_gene: TRBV28; abundance: -; CDR3nt: TGTGCCAGCAGTGACCCCACAGATACGCAGTATTTT; CDR3aa: CASSDPTDTQYF
j_gene: TRBJ2-7; d_gene: TRBD2; v_gene: TRBV7-2; abundance: -; CDR3nt: TGTGCCAGCAGCCCCAGGACTAGCGTGTGGGAGCAGTACTTC; CDR3aa: CASSPRTSVWEQYF
j_gene: TRBJ2-1; d_gene: -; v_gene: TRBV12-3/TRBV12-4; abundance: -; CDR3nt: TGTGCCAGCAGAAGTGACAATGAGCAGTTCTTC; CDR3aa: CASRSDNEQFF
j_gene: TRBJ1-1; d_gene: -; v_gene: TRBV12-3/TRBV12-4; abundance: -; CDR3nt: TGTGCCAGCAGTCCCATGGTTGGGGGAGAAGCTTTCTTT; CDR3aa: CASSPMVGGEAFF
j_gene: TRBJ1-5; d_gene: -; v_gene: TRBV2; abundance: -; CDR3nt: TGTGCCAGCAGTGCGGACCGGGCGGGACGTATAATGGGTCAGCCCCAGCATTTT; CDR3aa: CASSADRAGRIMGQPQHF
j_gene: TRBJ1-5; d_gene: TRBD1; v_gene: TRBV12-3/TRBV12-4; abundance: -; CDR3nt: TGTGCCAGCAGTGAGTATACGCCGGGACAGGGGGCAAACTCCCTAGGGCAGCCCCAGCATTTT; CDR3aa: CASSEYTPGQGANSLGQPQHF
j_gene: TRBJ2-1; d_gene: -; v_gene: TRBV28; abundance: -; CDR3nt: TGTGCCAGCAGTGCGCCGAATGAGCAGTTCTTC; CDR3aa: CASSAPNEQFF
j_gene: TRBJ2-1; d_gene: -; v_gene: TRBV4-2; abundance: -; CDR3nt: TGTGCCAGCAGCCAAGGTGTAAATGAGCAGTTCTTC; CDR3aa: CASSQGVNEQFF
j_gene: TRBJ1-5; d_gene: -; v_gene: TRBV10-3; abundance: -; CDR3nt: TGTGCCATCAGGTCAGAGGCTAGCAATCAGCCCCAGCATTTT; CDR3aa: CAIRSEASNQPQHF
j_gene: TRBJ1-2; d_gene: TRBD1; v_gene: TRBV25-1; abundance: -; CDR3nt: TGTGCCAGCAGTGTTGGACAGGGACCCTATGGCTACACCTTC; CDR3aa: CASSVGQGPYGYTF
j_gene: TRBJ2-1; d_gene: TRBD1; v_gene: TRBV7-9; abundance: -; CDR3nt: TGTGCCAGCAGCAACGAACAGGGGCGAAAGGCAAATGAGCAGTTCTTC; CDR3aa: CASSNEQGRKANEQFF
j_gene: TRBJ1-2; d_gene: -; v_gene: TRBV3-1; abundance: -; CDR3nt: TGTGCCAGCAGCCTGCGGGACTCGAATGGCTACACCTTC; CDR3aa: CASSLRDSNGYTF
j_gene: TRBJ1-2; d_gene: -; v_gene: TRBV5-1; abundance: -; CDR3nt: TGCGCCAGCAGCTTGGAACTTCACTATGGCTACACCTTC; CDR3aa: CASSLELHYGYTF
j_gene: TRBJ2-2; d_gene: TRBD2; v_gene: TRBV29-1; abundance: -; CDR3nt: TGCAGCGTAAGCGGGAGGGCCCCCGGGGAGCTGTTTTTT; CDR3aa: CSVSGRAPGELFF
j_gene: TRBJ2-5; d_gene: -; v_gene: TRBV27; abundance: -; CDR3nt: TGTGCCAGCAGTTTATCCGAGGGGACGGCAGAGACCCAGTACTTC; CDR3aa: CASSLSEGTAETQYF
j_gene: TRBJ1-2; d_gene: TRBD1; v_gene: TRBV28; abundance: -; CDR3nt: TGTGCCAGCAGTTTTCCCCAAGGAGGGGGCGGCTATGGCTACACCTTC; CDR3aa: CASSFPQGGGGYGYTF
j_gene: TRBJ2-1; d_gene: -; v_gene: TRBV21-1; abundance: once; CDR3nt: TGTGCCAGCAGCCTGCGAACTAGCGGGAGGGTCTGTTACAATGAGCAGTTCTTC; CDR3aa: CASSLRTSGRVCYNEQFF
j_gene: TRBJ2-4; d_gene: -; v_gene: TRBV11-2; abundance: -; CDR3nt: TGTGCCAGCAGTCCTCCCCCACAAGGGCGGCAAAACATTCAGTACTTC; CDR3aa: CASSPPPQGRQNIQYF
j_gene: TRBJ2-2; d_gene: -; v_gene: TRBV9; abundance: -; CDR3nt: TGTGCCAGCAGCAGAGGCGGCCCAGTCGAAGGCGGGGAGCTGTTTTTT; CDR3aa: CASSRGGPVEGGELFF
j_gene: TRBJ2-2; d_gene: -; v_gene: TRBV21-1; abundance: -; CDR3nt: TGTGCCAGCAGCAATGCGACAGGGTTTGGGAACACCGGGGAGCTGTTTTTT; CDR3aa: CASSNATGFGNTGELFF
j_gene: TRBJ1-3; d_gene: -; v_gene: TRBV4-1; abundance: -; CDR3nt: TGCGCCAGCAGCCAGGGCAGGGCAAGCTCTGGAAACACCATATATTTT; CDR3aa: CASSQGRASSGNTIYF
j_gene: TRBJ2-2; d_gene: -; v_gene: TRBV7-2; abundance: once; CDR3nt: TGTGCCAGCAGCTTAGGTCTTGCGAACACCGGGGAGCTGTTTTTT; CDR3aa: CASSLGLANTGELFF
j_gene: TRBJ1-2; d_gene: TRBD1; v_gene: TRBV15; abundance: -; CDR3nt: TGTGCCACCAGCAAGGACAGGGCCCGGAGTGGCTACACCTTC; CDR3aa: CATSKDRARSGYTF
j_gene: TRBJ2-1; d_gene: TRBD2; v_gene: TRBV15; abundance: -; CDR3nt: TGTGCCACCAGCAGAGATCCCCCGGGGGGGCCTAGCAATGAGCAGTTCTTC; CDR3aa: CATSRDPPGGPSNEQFF
j_gene: TRBJ2-3; d_gene: -; v_gene: TRBV18; abundance: few; CDR3nt: TGTGCCAGCTCACCATCACAGGGTAGCACAGATACGCAGTATTTT; CDR3aa: CASSPSQGSTDTQYF
j_gene: TRBJ2-1; d_gene: -; v_gene: TRBV7-3; abundance: -; CDR3nt: TGTGCCAGCAGCTTAGGTCGCTCCTACAATGAGCAGTTCTTC; CDR3aa: CASSLGRSYNEQFF
j_gene: TRBJ2-1; d_gene: TRBD1; v_gene: TRBV5-6; abundance: -; CDR3nt: TGTGCCACCCGGGACAGAGCATACAATGAGCAGTTCTTC; CDR3aa: CATRDRAYNEQFF
j_gene: TRBJ1-2; d_gene: TRBD1; v_gene: TRBV9; abundance: -; CDR3nt: TGTGCCAGCAGCGAGGGACAGCGTTTAGGCGGCTACACCTTC; CDR3aa: CASSEGQRLGGYTF